This entry describes one T cell receptor beta chain. Its antigen is undetermined. In TCRdb, the RT-PCR reads were re-called with MiXCR into one record per CDR3 protein. The sample carries approximately 570,000 distinct CDR3 sequences, about 7.6% recorded once. This sample was taken from a study of response to subunit inactivated influenza vaccine. Study results and caveats: With each seasonal influenza vaccination, the authors suggested, few new T cells are recruited.

The CDR3 extends over 15 amino acids. Per the germline V gene, CDR1 is LGHDT and CDR2 is YNNKEL (reference sequence). V gave up 1 base and J gave up 0 bases, with 10 bases separating them. The sample was PBMCs from blood, taken 23 to 25 months after vaccination. The genes are TRBV3-1 and TRBJ2-7; D is perhaps TRBD1 (5 bases). This TCR was recovered from a man aged 50 to 69 who received an inactivated influenza vaccine. CDR3 in amino acids: CASSQGQLSSYEQYF. The CDR3, as DNA: TGTGCCAGCAGCCAAGGACAGCTGAGCTCCTACGAGCAGTACTTC.